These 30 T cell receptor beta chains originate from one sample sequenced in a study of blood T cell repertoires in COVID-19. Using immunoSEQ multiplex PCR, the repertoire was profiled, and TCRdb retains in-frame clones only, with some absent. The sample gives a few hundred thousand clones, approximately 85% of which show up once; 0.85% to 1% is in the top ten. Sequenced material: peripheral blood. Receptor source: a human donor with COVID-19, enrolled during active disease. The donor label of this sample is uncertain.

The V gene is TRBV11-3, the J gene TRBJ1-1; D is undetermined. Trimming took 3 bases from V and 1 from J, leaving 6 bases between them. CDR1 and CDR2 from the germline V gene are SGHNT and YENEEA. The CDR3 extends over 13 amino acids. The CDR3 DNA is TGTGCCAGCAGCTTCACAGCGAACACTGAAGCTTTCTTT. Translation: CASSFTANTEAFF.

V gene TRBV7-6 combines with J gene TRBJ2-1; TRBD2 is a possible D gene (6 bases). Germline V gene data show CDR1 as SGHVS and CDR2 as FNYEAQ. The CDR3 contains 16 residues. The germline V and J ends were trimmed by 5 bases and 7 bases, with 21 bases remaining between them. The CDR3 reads CASSPSTDWEENEQFF. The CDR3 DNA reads TGTGCCAGCAGCCCCTCGACAGATTGGGAGGAGAATGAGCAGTTCTTC.

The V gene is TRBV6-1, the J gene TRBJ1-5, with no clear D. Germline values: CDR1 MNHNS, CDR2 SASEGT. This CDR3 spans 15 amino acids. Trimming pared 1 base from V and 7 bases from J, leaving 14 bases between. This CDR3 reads CASSEGVSPGQPQHF. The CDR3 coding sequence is TGTGCCAGCAGTGAAGGGGTCTCCCCGGGGCAGCCCCAGCATTTT.

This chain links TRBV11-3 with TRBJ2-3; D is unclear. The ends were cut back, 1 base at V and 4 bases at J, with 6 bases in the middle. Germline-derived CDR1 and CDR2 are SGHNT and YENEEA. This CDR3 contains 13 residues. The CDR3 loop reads CASSLGPADTQYF. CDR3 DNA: TGTGCCAGCAGCTTAGGTCCGGCAGATACGCAGTATTTT.

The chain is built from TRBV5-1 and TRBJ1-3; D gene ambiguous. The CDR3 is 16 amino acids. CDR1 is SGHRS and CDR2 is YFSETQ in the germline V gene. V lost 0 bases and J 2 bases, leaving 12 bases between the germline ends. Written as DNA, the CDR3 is TGCGCCAGCAGCTTGGTCCCGGGAGGGACTGGAAACACCATATATTTT. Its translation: CASSLVPGGTGNTIYF.

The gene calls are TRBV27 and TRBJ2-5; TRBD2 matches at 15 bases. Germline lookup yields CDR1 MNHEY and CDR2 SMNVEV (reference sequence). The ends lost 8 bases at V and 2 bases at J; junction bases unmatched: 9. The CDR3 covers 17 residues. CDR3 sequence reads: CASSKQGLAGGQETQYF. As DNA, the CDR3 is TGTGCCAGCTCAAAACAGGGACTAGCGGGAGGTCAAGAGACCCAGTACTTC.

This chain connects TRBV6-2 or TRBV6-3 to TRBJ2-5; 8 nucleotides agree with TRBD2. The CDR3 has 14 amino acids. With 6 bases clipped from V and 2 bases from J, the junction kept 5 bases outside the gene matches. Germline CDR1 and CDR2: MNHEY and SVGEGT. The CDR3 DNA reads TGTGCCAGCAGCCGCCCTAGCGGGCAAGAGACCCAGTACTTC. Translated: CASSRPSGQETQYF.

Written as DNA, the CDR3 is TGTGCCAGCAGCCAACAGGGACAGGGTATCTACGAGCAGTACTTC. Translating gives CASSQQGQGIYEQYF. The chain links TRBV11-3 to TRBJ2-7, with 9 nucleotides matching TRBD1. V lost 5 bases, J lost 3 bases, and 8 bases stayed unmatched. This CDR3 has 15 amino acids. CDR1 and CDR2 from the germline V gene are SGHNT and YENEEA. The full variable domain, in which reference TRBV11-3 and TRBJ2-7 provide the parts outside the CDR3, is EAGVVQSPRYKIIEKKQPVAFWCNPISGHNTLYWYLQNLGQGPELLIRYENEEAVDDSQLPKDRFSAERLKGVDSTLKIQPAELGDSAVYLCASSQQGQGIYEQYFGPGTRLTVT.

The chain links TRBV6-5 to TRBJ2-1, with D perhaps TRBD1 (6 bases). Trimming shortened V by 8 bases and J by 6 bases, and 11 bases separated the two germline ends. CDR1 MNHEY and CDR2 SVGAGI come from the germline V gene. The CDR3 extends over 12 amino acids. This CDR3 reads CASGQRGNEQFF. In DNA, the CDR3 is TGTGCCAGCGGACAGAGGGGCAATGAGCAGTTCTTC.

CDR3 amino acids: CASSPEGLSGGDTQYF. The DNA of the CDR3 is TGTGCCAGCAGCCCCGAGGGGCTTAGCGGTGGGGATACGCAGTATTTT. The rearrangement joins TRBV7-9 to TRBJ2-3, with D tentatively TRBD2 (6 bases). From germline, CDR1 is SEHNR and CDR2 FQNEAQ (reference sequence). V dropped 5 bases and J dropped 6 bases, with 21 bases sitting between them. The CDR3 is made up of 16 amino acids.

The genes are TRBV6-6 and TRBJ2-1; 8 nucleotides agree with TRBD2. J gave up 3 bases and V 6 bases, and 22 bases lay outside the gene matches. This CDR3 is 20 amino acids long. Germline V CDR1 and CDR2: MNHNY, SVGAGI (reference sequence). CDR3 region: CASSSGMPGGSVGVYNEQFF. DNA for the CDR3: TGTGCCAGCAGCTCCGGCATGCCGGGAGGGTCTGTAGGGGTCTACAATGAGCAGTTCTTC.

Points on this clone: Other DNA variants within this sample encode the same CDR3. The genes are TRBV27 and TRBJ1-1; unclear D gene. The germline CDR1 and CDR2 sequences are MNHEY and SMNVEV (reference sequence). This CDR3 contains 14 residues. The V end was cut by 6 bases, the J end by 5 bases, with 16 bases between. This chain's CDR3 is CASSPLGVSTEAFF. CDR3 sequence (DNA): TGTGCCAGCAGCCCGCTCGGGGTTTCGACTGAAGCTTTCTTT.

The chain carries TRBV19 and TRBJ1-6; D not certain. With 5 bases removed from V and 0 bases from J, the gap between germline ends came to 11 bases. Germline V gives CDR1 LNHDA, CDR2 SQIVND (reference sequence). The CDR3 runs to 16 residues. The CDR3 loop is CASSQQASSYNSPLHF. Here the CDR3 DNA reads TGTGCCAGTAGTCAGCAGGCGAGCTCCTATAATTCACCCCTCCACTTT.

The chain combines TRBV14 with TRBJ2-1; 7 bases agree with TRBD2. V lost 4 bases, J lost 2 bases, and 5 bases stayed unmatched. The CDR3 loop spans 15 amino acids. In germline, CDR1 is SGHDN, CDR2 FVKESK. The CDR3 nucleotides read TGTGCCAGCAGCCGGTCTAGCGGCCCCTACAATGAGCAGTTCTTC. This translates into CASSRSSGPYNEQFF.

In nucleotides, the CDR3 is TGTGCCAGCAGCCCCCAGAGGGACACAGATACGCAGTATTTT. Amino acids: CASSPQRDTDTQYF. This chain joins TRBV7-2 and TRBJ2-3; perhaps TRBD2 as D (5 bases). The CDR3 sequence is 14 residues long. Per germline, CDR1 SGHTA and CDR2 FQGNSA. V lost 5 bases and J lost 2, with 11 bases in between.

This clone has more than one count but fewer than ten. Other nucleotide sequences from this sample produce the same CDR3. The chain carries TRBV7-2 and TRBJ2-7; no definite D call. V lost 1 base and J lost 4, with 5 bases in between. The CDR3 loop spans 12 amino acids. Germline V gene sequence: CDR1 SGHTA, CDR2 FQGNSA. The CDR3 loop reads CASSLVRYEQYF. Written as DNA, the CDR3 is TGTGCCAGCAGCTTAGTACGGTACGAGCAGTACTTC.

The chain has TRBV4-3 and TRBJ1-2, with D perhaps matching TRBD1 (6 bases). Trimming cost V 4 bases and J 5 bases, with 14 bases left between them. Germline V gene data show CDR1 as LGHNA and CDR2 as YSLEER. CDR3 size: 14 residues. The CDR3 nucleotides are TGCGCCAGCAGCCCCGAGCCCCAGGGGTATGGCTACACCTTC. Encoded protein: CASSPEPQGYGYTF.

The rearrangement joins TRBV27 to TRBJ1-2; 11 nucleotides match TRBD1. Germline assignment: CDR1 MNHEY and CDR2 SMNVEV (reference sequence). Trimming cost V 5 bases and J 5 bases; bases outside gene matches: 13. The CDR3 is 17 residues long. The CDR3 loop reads CASSPPRSGQGGYGYTF. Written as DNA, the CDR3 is TGTGCCAGCAGTCCTCCTAGATCGGGACAGGGGGGGTATGGCTACACCTTC.

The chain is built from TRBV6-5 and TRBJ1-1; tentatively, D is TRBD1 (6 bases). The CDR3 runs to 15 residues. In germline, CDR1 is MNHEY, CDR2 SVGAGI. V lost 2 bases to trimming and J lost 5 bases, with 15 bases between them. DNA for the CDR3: TGTGCCAGCAGTTACCCCGGCAGGGGAAAGACTGAAGCTTTCTTT. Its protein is CASSYPGRGKTEAFF.

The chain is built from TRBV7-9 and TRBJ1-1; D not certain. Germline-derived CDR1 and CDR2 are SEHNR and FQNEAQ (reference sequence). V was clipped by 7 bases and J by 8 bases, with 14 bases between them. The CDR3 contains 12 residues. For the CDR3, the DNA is TGTGCCAGCATGGGGAGGGCCCTGGAAGCTTTCTTT. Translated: CASMGRALEAFF.

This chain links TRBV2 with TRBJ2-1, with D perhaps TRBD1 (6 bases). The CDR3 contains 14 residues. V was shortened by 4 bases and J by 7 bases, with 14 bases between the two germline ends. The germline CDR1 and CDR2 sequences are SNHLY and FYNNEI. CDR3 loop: CASSVLGARNEQFF. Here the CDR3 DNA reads TGTGCCAGCAGTGTTCTGGGGGCCAGGAATGAGCAGTTCTTC.

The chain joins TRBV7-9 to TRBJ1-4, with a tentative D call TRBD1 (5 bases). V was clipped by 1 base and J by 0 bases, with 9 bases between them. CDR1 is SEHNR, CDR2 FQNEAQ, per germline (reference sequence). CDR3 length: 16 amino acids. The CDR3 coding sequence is TGTGCCAGCAGCTTAGGGCGCAGGGCAACTAATGAAAAACTGTTTTTT. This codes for CASSLGRRATNEKLFF.

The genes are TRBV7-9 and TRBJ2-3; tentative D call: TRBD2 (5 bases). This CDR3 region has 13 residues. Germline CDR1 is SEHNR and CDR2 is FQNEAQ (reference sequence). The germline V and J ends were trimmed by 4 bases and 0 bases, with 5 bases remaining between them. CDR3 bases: TGTGCCAGCAGCTGGACTAGCACAGATACGCAGTATTTT. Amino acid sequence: CASSWTSTDTQYF.

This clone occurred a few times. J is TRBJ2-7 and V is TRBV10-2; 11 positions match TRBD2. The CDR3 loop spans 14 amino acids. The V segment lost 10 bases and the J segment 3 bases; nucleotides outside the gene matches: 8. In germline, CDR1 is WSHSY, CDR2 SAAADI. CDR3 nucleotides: TGCGCCACCAATATTGGACTAGCGGGCTACGAGCAGTACTTC. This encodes CATNIGLAGYEQYF.

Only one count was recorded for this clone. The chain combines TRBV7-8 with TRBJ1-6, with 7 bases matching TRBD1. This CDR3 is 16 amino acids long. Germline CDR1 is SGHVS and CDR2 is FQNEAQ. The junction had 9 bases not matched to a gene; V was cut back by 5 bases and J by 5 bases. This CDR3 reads CASSALTGADNSPLHF. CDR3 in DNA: TGTGCCAGCAGCGCTCTAACAGGGGCTGATAATTCACCCCTCCACTTT. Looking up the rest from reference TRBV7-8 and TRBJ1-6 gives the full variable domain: GAGVSQSPRYKVAKRGQDVALRCDPISGHVSLFWYQQALGQGPEFLTYFQNEAQLDKSGLPSDRFFAERPEGSVSTLKIQRTQQEDSAVYLCASSALTGADNSPLHFGNGTRLTVT.

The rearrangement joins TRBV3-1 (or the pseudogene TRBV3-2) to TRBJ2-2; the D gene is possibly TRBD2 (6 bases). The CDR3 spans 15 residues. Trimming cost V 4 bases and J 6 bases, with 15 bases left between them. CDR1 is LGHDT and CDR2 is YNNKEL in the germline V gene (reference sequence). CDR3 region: CASSPLRSSAGELFF. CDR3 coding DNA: TGTGCCAGCAGCCCTTTAAGGTCTAGCGCCGGGGAGCTGTTTTTT.

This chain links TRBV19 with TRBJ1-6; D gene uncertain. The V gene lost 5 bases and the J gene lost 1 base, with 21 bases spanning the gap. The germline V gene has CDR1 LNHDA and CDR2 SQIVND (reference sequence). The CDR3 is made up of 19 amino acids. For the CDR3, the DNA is TGTGCCAGTAGTCCTATCCGAGGGATTCCAAGTTCCTATAATTCACCCCTCCACTTT. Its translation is CASSPIRGIPSSYNSPLHF.

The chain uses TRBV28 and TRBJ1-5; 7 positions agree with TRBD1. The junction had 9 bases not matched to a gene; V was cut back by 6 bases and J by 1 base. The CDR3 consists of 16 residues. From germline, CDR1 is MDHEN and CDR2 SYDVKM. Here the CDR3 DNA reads TGTGCCAGCAGCCCCCCGACAGGGACGAGCAATCAGCCCCAGCATTTT. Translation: CASSPPTGTSNQPQHF.

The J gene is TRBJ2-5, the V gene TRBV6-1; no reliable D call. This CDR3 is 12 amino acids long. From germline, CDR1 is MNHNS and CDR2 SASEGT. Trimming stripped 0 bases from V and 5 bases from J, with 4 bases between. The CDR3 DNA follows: TGTGCCAGCAGTGAAGCGGGCGAGACCCAGTACTTC. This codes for CASSEAGETQYF.

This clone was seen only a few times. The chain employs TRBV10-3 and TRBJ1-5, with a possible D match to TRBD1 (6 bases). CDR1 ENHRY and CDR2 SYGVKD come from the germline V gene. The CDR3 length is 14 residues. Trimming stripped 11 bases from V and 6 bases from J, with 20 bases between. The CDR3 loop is CASRGSGVGQPQHF. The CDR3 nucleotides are TGTGCCTCCCGAGGTTCAGGGGTCGGTCAGCCCCAGCATTTT.